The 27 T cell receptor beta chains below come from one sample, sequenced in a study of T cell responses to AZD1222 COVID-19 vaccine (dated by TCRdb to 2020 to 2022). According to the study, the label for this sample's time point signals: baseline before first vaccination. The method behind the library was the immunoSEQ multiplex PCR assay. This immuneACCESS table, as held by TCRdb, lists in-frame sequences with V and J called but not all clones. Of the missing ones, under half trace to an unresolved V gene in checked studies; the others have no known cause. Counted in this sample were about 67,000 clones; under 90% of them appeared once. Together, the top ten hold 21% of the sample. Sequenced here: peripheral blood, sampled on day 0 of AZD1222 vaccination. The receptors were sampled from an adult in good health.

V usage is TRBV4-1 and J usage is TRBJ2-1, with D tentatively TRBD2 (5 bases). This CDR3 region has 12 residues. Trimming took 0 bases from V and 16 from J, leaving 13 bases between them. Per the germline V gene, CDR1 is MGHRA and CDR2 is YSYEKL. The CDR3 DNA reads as TGCGCCAGCAGCCAAGAGTCGGGCGGGCGATTCTTC. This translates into CASSQESGGRFF.

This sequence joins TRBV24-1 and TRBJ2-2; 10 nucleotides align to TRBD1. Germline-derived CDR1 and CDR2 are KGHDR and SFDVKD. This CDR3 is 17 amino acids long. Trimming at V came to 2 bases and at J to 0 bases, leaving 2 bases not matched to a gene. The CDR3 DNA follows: TGTGCCACCAGTGATTGGGGGACAGGGGCGAACACCGGGGAGCTGTTTTTT. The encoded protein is CATSDWGTGANTGELFF.

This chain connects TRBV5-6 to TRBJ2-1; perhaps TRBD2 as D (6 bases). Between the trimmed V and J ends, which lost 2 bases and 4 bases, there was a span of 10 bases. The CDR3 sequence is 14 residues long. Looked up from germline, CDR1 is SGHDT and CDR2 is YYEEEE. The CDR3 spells CASSLWRDYNEQFF. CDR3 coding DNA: TGTGCCAGCAGCTTATGGCGGGATTACAATGAGCAGTTCTTC.

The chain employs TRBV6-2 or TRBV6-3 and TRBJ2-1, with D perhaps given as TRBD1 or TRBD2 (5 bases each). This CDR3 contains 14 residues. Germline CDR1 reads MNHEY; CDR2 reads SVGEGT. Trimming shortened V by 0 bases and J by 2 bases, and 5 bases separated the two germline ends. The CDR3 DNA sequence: TGTGCCAGCAGTTACTCGGGGGCCTACAATGAGCAGTTCTTC. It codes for CASSYSGAYNEQFF.

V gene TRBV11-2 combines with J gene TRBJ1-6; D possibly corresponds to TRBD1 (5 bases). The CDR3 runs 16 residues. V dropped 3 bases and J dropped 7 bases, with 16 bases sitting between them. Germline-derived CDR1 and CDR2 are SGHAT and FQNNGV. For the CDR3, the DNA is TGTGCCAGCAGCTTTGGGACCGACCTACGGAATTCACCCCTCCACTTT. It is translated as CASSFGTDLRNSPLHF.

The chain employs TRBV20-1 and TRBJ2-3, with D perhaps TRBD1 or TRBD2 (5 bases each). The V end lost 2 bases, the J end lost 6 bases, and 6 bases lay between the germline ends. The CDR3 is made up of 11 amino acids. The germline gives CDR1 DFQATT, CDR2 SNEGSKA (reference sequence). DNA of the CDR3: TGCAGTGCTAGACGGGGCGATACGCAGTATTTT. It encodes CSARRGDTQYF.

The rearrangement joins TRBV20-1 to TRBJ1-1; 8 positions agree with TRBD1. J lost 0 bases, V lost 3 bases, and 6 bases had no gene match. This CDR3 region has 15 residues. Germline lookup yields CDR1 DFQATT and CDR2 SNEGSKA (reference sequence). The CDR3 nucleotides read TGCAGTGCTAGTCCGACAGGGGACGTGAACACTGAAGCTTTCTTT. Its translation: CSASPTGDVNTEAFF.

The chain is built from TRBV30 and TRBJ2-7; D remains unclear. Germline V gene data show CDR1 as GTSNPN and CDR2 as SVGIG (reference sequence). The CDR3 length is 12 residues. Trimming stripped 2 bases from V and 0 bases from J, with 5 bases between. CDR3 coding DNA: TGTGCCTGGAGTCCCAACTCCTACGAGCAGTACTTC. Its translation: CAWSPNSYEQYF. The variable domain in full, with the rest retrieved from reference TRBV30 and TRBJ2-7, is SQTIHQWPATLVQPVGSPLSLECTVEGTSNPNLYWYRQAAGRGLQLLFYSVGIGQISSEVPQNLSASRPQDRQFILSSKKLLLSDSGFYLCAWSPNSYEQYFGPGTRLTVT.

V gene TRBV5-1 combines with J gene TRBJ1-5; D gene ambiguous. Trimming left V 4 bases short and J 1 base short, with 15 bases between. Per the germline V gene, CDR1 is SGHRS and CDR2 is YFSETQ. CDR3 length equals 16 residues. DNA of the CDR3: TGCGCCAGCAGCCCGATGGGCAGTGAGAGCAATCAGCCCCAGCATTTT. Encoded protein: CASSPMGSESNQPQHF.

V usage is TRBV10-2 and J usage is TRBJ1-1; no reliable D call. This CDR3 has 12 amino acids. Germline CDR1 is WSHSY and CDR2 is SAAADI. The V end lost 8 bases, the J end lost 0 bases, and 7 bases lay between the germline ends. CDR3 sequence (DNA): TGCGCCAGCGGTAGTATGAACACTGAAGCTTTCTTT. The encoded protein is CASGSMNTEAFF.

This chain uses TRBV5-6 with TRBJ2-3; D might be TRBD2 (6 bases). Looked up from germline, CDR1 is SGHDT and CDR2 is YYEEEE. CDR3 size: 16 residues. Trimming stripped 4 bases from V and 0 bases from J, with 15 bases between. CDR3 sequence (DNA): TGTGCCAGCAGCCGATCCGGGAGCACTAGCACAGATACGCAGTATTTT. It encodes CASSRSGSTSTDTQYF.

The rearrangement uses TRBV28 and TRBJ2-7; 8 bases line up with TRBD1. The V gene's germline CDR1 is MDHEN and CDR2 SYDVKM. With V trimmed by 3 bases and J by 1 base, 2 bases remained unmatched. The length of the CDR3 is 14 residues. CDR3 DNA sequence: TGTGCCAGCAGTTTCCGGGACAGGTCCTACGAGCAGTACTTC. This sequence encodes CASSFRDRSYEQYF.

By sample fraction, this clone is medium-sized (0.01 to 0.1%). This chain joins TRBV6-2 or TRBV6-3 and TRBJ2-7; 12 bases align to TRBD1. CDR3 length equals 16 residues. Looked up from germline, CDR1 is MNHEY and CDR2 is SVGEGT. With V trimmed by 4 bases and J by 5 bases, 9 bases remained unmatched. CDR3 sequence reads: CASSWGTGTGGDEQYF. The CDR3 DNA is TGTGCCAGCAGTTGGGGAACCGGGACAGGGGGCGACGAGCAGTACTTC.

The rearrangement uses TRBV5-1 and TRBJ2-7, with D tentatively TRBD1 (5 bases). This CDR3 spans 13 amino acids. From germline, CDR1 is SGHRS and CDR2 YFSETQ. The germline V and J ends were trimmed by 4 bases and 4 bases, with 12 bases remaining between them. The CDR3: CASSRDSFYEQYF. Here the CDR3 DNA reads TGCGCCAGCAGCCGAGACAGTTTTTACGAGCAGTACTTC.

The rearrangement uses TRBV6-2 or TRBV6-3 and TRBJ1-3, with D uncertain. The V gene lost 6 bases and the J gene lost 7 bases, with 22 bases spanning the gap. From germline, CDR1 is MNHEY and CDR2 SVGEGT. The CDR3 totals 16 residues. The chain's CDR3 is CASSPTRVSRRNTIYF. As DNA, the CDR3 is TGTGCCAGCAGCCCCACCCGGGTCTCGAGGCGGAACACCATATATTTT.

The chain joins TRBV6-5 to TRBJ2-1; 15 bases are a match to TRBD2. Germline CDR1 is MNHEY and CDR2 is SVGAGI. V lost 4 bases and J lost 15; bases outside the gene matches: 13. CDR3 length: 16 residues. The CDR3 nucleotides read TGTGCCAGCAGTTCCCCGGGACTAGCGGGAGGAAAGGGTCGGTTCTTC. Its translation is CASSSPGLAGGKGRFF.

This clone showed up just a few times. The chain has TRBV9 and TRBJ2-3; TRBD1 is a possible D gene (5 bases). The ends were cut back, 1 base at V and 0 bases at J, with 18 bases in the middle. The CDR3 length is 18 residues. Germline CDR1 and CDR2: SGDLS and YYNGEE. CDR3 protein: CASSVRGEGTTSTDTQYF. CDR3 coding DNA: TGTGCCAGCAGCGTAAGGGGTGAAGGAACCACTAGCACAGATACGCAGTATTTT.

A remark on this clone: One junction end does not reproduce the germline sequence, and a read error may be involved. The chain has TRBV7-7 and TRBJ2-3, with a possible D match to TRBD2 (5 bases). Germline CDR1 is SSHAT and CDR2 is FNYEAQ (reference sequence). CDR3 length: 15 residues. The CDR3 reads CASSLAYGFADTQYF. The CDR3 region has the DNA TGTGCTAGCAGCTTAGCGTACGGGTTTGCAGATACGCAGTATTTT.

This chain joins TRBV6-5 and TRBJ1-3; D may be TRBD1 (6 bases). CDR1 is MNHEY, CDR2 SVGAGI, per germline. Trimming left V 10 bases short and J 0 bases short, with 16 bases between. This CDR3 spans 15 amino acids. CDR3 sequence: CATRGQPPSGNTIYF. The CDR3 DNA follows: TGTGCCACCCGGGGGCAGCCGCCCTCTGGAAACACCATATATTTT.

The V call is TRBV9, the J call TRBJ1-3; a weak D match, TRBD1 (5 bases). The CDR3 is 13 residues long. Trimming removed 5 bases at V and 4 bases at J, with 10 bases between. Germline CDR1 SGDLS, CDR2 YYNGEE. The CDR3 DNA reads TGTGCCAGCAGTCTAGAGGGGGGAAACACCATATATTTT. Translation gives CASSLEGGNTIYF.

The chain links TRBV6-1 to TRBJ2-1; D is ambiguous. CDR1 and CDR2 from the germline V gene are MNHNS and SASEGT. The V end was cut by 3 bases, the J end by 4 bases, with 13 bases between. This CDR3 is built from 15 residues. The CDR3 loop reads CASSDSLILYNEQFF. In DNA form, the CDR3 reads TGTGCCAGCAGTGATAGCCTTATCCTATACAATGAGCAGTTCTTC.

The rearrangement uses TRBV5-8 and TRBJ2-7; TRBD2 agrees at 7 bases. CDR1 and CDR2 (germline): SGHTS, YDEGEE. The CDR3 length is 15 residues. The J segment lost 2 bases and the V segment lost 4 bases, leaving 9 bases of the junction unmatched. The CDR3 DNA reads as TGTGCCAGCAGCCCGCCTTCCGCGGGAGCCTACGAGCAGTACTTC. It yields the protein CASSPPSAGAYEQYF.

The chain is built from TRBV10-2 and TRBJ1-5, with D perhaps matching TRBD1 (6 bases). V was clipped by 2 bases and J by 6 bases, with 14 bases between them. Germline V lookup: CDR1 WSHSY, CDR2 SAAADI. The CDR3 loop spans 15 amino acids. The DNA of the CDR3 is TGCGCCAGCAGTGAGGAGGGCAGGGGTATTCAGCCCCAGCATTTT. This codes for CASSEEGRGIQPQHF.

Here the CDR3 DNA reads TGTGCCAGCAGTTATTCAGCCTCCTACGAGCAGTACTTC. Protein: CASSYSASYEQYF. This sequence joins TRBV6-2 or TRBV6-3 and TRBJ2-7; D gene uncertain. Trimming cost V 3 bases and J 0 bases, with 6 bases left between them. Germline values: CDR1 MNHEY, CDR2 SVGEGT. CDR3 length: 13 residues.

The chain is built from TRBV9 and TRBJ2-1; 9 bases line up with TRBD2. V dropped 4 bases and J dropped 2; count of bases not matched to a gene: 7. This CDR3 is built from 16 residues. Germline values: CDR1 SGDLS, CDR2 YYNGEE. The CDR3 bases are TGTGCCAGCAGCTCCCGGACTAGCGAACCCTACAATGAGCAGTTCTTC. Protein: CASSSRTSEPYNEQFF.

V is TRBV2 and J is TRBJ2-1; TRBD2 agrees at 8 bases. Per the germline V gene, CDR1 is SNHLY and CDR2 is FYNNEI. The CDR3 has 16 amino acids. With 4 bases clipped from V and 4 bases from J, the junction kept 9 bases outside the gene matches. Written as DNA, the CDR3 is TGTGCCAGCAGTGCCTACGCCGGGACTAGTTACAATGAGCAGTTCTTC. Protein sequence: CASSAYAGTSYNEQFF.

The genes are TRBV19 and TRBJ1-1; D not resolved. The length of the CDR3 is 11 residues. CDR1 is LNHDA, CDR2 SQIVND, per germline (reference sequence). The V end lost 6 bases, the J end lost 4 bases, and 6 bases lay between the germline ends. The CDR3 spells CASRFGTEAFF. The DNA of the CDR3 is TGTGCCAGTAGGTTTGGCACTGAAGCTTTCTTT.